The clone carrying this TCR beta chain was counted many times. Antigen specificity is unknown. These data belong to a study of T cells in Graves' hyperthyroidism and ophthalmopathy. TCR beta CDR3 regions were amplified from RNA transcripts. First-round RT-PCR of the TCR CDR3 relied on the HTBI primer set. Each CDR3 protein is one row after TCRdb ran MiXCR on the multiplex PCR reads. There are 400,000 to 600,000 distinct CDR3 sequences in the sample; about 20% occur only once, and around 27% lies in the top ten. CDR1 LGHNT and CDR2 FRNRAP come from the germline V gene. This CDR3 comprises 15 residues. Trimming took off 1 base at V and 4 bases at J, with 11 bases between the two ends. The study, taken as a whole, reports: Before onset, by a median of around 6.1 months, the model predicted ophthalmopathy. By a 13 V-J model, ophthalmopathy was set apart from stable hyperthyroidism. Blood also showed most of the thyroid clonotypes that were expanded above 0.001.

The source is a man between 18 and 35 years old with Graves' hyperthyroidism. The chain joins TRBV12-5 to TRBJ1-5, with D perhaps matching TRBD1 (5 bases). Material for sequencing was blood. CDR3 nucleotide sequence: TGTGCTAGTGGTTTGGGAGACAGAGAAAATCAGCCCCAGCATTTT. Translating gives CASGLGDRENQPQHF.